This entry lists 8 T cell receptor beta chains sequenced from one sample in a study of cytomegalovirus exposure and HLA in healthy donors. The PCR was carried out with 60 Vbeta primers and 13 Jbeta primers. Libraries were prepared by immunoSEQ multiplex PCR; TCRdb keeps only in-frame clonotypes and omits some of them. The sample shows fewer than 150,000 clones, about three quarters of them seen only once. Sample: PBMCs. These receptors were obtained from a man in his fifties or sixties in good health and CMV-seropositive.

This sequence joins TRBV5-6 and TRBJ1-2; no clear D gene. Germline V gene sequence: CDR1 SGHDT, CDR2 YYEEEE. CDR3 size: 12 residues. V was shortened by 2 bases and J by 3 bases, with 5 bases between the two germline ends. The CDR3 bases are TGTGCCAGCAGCTTTGCAGACTATGGCTACACCTTC. The encoded protein is CASSFADYGYTF.

The chain combines TRBV5-1 with TRBJ2-1, with TRBD1 matching over 11 bases. Trimming at V came to 4 bases and at J to 4 bases, leaving 7 bases not matched to a gene. The CDR3 is 16 residues long. Germline CDR1 reads SGHRS; CDR2 reads YFSETQ. This CDR3 is CASSRRTGGLYNEQFF. In DNA form, the CDR3 reads TGCGCCAGCAGCAGAAGGACAGGGGGCCTGTACAATGAGCAGTTCTTC.

A note on this clone: Germline is not matched at one junction end, which may reflect a read error. The V and J genes are TRBV5-1 and TRBJ1-2, with D possibly matching TRBD1 (6 bases). The V gene's germline CDR1 is SGHRS and CDR2 YFSETQ. The CDR3 is 15 residues long. The CDR3 reads CASTLVGGRGDGYTF. CDR3 coding DNA: TGCGCCAGCACCTTGGTGGGGGGGCGCGGCGATGGCTACACCTTC.

The chain couples TRBV7-9 to TRBJ1-1; D is undetermined. Trimming took off 2 bases at V and 0 bases at J, with 7 bases between the two ends. The CDR3 has 14 residues. Germline V gene lookup returns CDR1 SEHNR and CDR2 FQNEAQ (reference sequence). CDR3 in amino acids: CASSLLGVNTEAFF. CDR3 nucleotide sequence: TGTGCCAGCAGCTTACTCGGGGTGAACACTGAAGCTTTCTTT.

The chain uses TRBV2 and TRBJ2-7; TRBD1 aligns across 8 bases. V lost 4 bases to trimming and J lost 6 bases; unmatched junction nucleotides: 5. The CDR3 spans 13 residues. Germline V CDR1 and CDR2: SNHLY, FYNNEI. DNA for the CDR3: TGTGCCAGCAGTGTGGACAGGGTGGGCGAGCAGTACTTC. It specifies CASSVDRVGEQYF.

The J gene is TRBJ1-2, the V gene TRBV18, with D perhaps TRBD1 (6 bases). The CDR3 is made up of 17 amino acids. Germline V gene data show CDR1 as KGHSH and CDR2 as LQKENI. The V end was cut by 6 bases, the J end by 0 bases, with 20 bases between. The CDR3: CASSLRIRDTANYGYTF. The CDR3 nucleotides read TGTGCCAGCTCTCTACGCATCCGGGACACAGCTAACTATGGCTACACCTTC.

The rearrangement links TRBV29-1 to TRBJ2-2, with TRBD1 matching over 9 bases. Germline assignment: CDR1 SQVTM and CDR2 ANQGSEA. The trim removed 7 bases at V and 5 bases at J, leaving 11 bases unmatched. The length of the CDR3 is 15 residues. The CDR3, as DNA: TGCAGCGCCCACAGGGGGCTCGGTCCTACCGGGGAGCTGTTTTTT. As protein: CSAHRGLGPTGELFF.

The rearrangement uses TRBV18 and TRBJ1-2; 7 bases align to TRBD1. The V gene's germline CDR1 is KGHSH and CDR2 LQKENI. V shed 0 bases and J 5 bases; nucleotides not matched to a gene: 9. The CDR3 totals 16 residues. CDR3: CASSPPAEGAGYGYTF. In nucleotides, the CDR3 is TGTGCCAGCTCACCACCGGCGGAGGGGGCGGGTTATGGCTACACCTTC.